The 21 T cell receptor beta chains below come from one sample, sequenced in a study of blood T cells in healthy people across ages. Primed by a sample-barcoded 5' primer and a J-beta primer mix, a second PCR proceeded for about 6 to 11 cycles. TCRdb analysed the 5' RACE reads with MiXCR anew, one entry per CDR3 protein. The sample contains 700,000 to 900,000 distinct CDR3 sequences, around half of which appear only once. The sample consisted of blood. These TCRs come from a man older than 75 in good health.

The J gene is TRBJ2-7, the V gene TRBV2; D perhaps matches TRBD2 (5 bases). Germline V CDR1 and CDR2: SNHLY, FYNNEI. Trimming pared 3 bases from V and 7 bases from J, leaving 16 bases between. The CDR3 runs 14 residues. CDR3 bases: TGTGCCAGCAGTGAGCGGACTTCAAACAATGAGCAGTACTTC. It encodes CASSERTSNNEQYF.

This clonotype has just a few counts. The chain employs TRBV10-3 and TRBJ2-3; 10 nucleotides align to TRBD2. Germline values: CDR1 ENHRY, CDR2 SYGVKD. V lost 2 bases to trimming and J lost 5 bases; unmatched junction nucleotides: 7. CDR3 size: 16 residues. CDR3 in amino acids: CAISEHSGRAGDTQYF. In DNA form, the CDR3 reads TGTGCCATCAGTGAGCACAGCGGGAGGGCAGGAGATACGCAGTATTTT.

The CDR3 coding sequence is TGTGCCAGCAGTCCTATATCTTCCTACGAGCAGTACTTC. This sequence encodes CASSPISSYEQYF. The V call is TRBV28, the J call TRBJ2-7, with no clear D. Germline-derived CDR1 and CDR2 are MDHEN and SYDVKM. CDR3 length: 13 amino acids. Trimming shortened V by 5 bases and J by 1 base, and 9 bases separated the two germline ends.

This chain uses TRBV30 with TRBJ1-1; possible D gene TRBD1, 5 bases. CDR3 length: 14 amino acids. The germline V and J ends were trimmed by 2 bases and 2 bases, with 12 bases remaining between them. Germline loops: CDR1 GTSNPN, CDR2 SVGIG (reference sequence). The CDR3 protein is CAWSPSRTNTEAFF. CDR3 sequence (DNA): TGTGCCTGGAGTCCCTCGAGGACAAACACTGAAGCTTTCTTT.

The chain links TRBV4-2 to TRBJ2-1; 9 bases are shared with TRBD2. After removal of 2 bases from V and 1 base from J, the junction contained 12 bases not matched to a gene. Germline CDR1 and CDR2: LGHNA and YNFKEQ. The CDR3 consists of 19 residues. This CDR3 reads CASSQRGLAGKGSYNEQFF. CDR3 coding DNA: TGTGCCAGCAGCCAACGTGGGCTAGCGGGAAAGGGGTCCTACAATGAGCAGTTCTTC.

This sequence joins TRBV12-3 or TRBV12-4 and TRBJ2-2, with a tentative D call TRBD2 (6 bases). V was cut by 3 bases and J by 4 bases, with 12 bases left in between. This CDR3 spans 15 amino acids. The CDR3 DNA follows: TGTGCCAGCAGTTTCGGAGGGGCGCCCACCGGGGAGCTGTTTTTT. Its protein product is CASSFGGAPTGELFF.

The chain links TRBV11-2 to TRBJ2-5; a possible D gene is TRBD2 (6 bases). This CDR3 has 18 residues. Looked up from germline, CDR1 is SGHAT and CDR2 is FQNNGV. Trimming cost V 5 bases and J 4 bases, with 26 bases left between them. CDR3 nucleotides: TGTGCCAGCAGCGTTAGGGGCATAGCTGGGGACTGGCGAGAGACCCAGTACTTC. It codes for CASSVRGIAGDWRETQYF. The variable domain in full, completed from reference TRBV11-2 and TRBJ2-5, reads EAGVAQSPRYKIIEKRQSVAFWCNPISGHATLYWYQQILGQGPKLLIQFQNNGVVDDSQLPKDRFSAERLKGVDSTLKIQPAKLEDSAVYLCASSVRGIAGDWRETQYFGPGTRLLVL.

A few counts support this clonotype. V is TRBV29-1 and J is TRBJ1-2; no definite D call. Trimming cost V 5 bases and J 1 base, with 5 bases left between them. Per germline, CDR1 SQVTM and CDR2 ANQGSEA. CDR3 length: 11 amino acids. The CDR3 protein is CSVTNNYGYTF. Here the CDR3 DNA reads TGCAGCGTTACCAATAACTATGGCTACACCTTC.

This clonotype has just a few counts. V and J are TRBV3-1 and TRBJ2-7; D may be TRBD1 (5 bases). Germline CDR1 and CDR2: LGHDT and YNNKEL (reference sequence). Trimming took off 1 base at V and 3 bases at J, with 10 bases between the two ends. This CDR3 has 14 residues. CDR3 region: CASSQGDRYYEQYF. The CDR3 nucleotides read TGTGCCAGCAGCCAAGGAGACAGATACTACGAGCAGTACTTC.

The chain recombines TRBV6-1 with TRBJ1-4; unclear D gene. This CDR3 spans 14 amino acids. Germline V gives CDR1 MNHNS, CDR2 SASEGT. V dropped 8 bases and J dropped 0 bases, with 10 bases sitting between them. DNA for the CDR3: TGTGCCAGCGACTATGGGGCAACTAATGAAAAACTGTTTTTT. This gives the protein CASDYGATNEKLFF.

The chain employs TRBV11-2 and TRBJ2-3, with D unresolved. The CDR3 totals 15 residues. V shed 0 bases and J shed 3 bases, with 10 bases lying between them. Looked up from germline, CDR1 is SGHAT and CDR2 is FQNNGV. The CDR3: CASSLDFGRTDTQYF. The CDR3 coding sequence is TGTGCCAGCAGCTTAGATTTTGGAAGAACAGATACGCAGTATTTT.

This clonotype was seen a single time. V and J are TRBV7-9 and TRBJ1-1, with 7 nucleotides matching TRBD1. CDR3 length: 17 amino acids. CDR1 is SEHNR, CDR2 FQNEAQ, per germline (reference sequence). The ends lost 4 bases at V and 0 bases at J; junction bases unmatched: 11. This CDR3 reads CASSSRPGQLLNTEAFF. As DNA, the CDR3 is TGTGCCAGCAGCTCCCGTCCGGGACAGCTTTTGAACACTGAAGCTTTCTTT.

The V gene is TRBV9, the J gene TRBJ2-1; 13 nucleotides align to TRBD2. CDR3 length: 15 amino acids. The germline CDR1 and CDR2 sequences are SGDLS and YYNGEE. The junction had 5 bases not matched to a gene; V was cut back by 4 bases and J by 7 bases. The CDR3 DNA is TGTGCCAGCAGCACCCAGACTAGCGGGGGGAATGAGCAGTTCTTC. Amino acids: CASSTQTSGGNEQFF. Full variable domain (outside the CDR3, taken from reference TRBV9 and TRBJ2-1): DSGVTQTPKHLITATGQRVTLRCSPRSGDLSVYWYQQSLDQGLQFLIQYYNGEERAKGNILERFSAQQFPDLHSELNLSSLELGDSALYFCASSTQTSGGNEQFFGPGTRLTVL.

This sequence joins TRBV6-1 and TRBJ1-4; D is unresolved. CDR1 is MNHNS and CDR2 is SASEGT in the germline V gene. CDR3 length: 16 amino acids. The V gene lost 3 bases and the J gene lost 1 base, with 12 bases spanning the gap. CDR3 in amino acids: CASSEVPAGTNEKLFF. For the CDR3, the DNA is TGTGCCAGCAGTGAGGTCCCGGCGGGAACTAATGAAAAACTGTTTTTT.

This clonotype has just one count. The chain couples TRBV2 to TRBJ2-7; D could derive from TRBD1 or TRBD2 (5 bases each). Trimming cost V 8 bases and J 9 bases, with 14 bases left between them. The CDR3 length is 11 residues. Germline CDR1 reads SNHLY; CDR2 reads FYNNEI. Written as DNA, the CDR3 is TGTGCCAGCGGGACGGCTACGAGGCAGTACTTC. Protein sequence: CASGTATRQYF.

This clonotype was seen a handful of times. V usage is TRBV10-3 and J usage is TRBJ2-5; D could derive from TRBD1 or TRBD2 (6 bases each). The DNA end is a closer match to TRBJ2-7, so the J assignment may be wrong. The CDR3 is 15 amino acids. Germline lookup yields CDR1 ENHRY and CDR2 SYGVKD. The CDR3: CAIGGGSPDDYEQYF. Written as DNA, the CDR3 is TGTGCCATCGGAGGGGGGAGTCCCGACGACTACGAGCAGTACTTC.

Concerning this clonotype itself: Relative to the germline gene, one junction end is altered; a read error may explain this. This rearrangement joins TRBV5-1 to TRBJ2-6, with a weak D call TRBD1 (5 bases). CDR3 length equals 16 residues. Germline CDR1 and CDR2: SGHRS and YFSETQ. The CDR3 sequence: CASSLGPQRGADVLTF. The CDR3 coding sequence is TGCGCCAGCAGCTTGGGTCCCCAGCGTGGGGCCGACGTCCTGACTTTC.

CDR3 sequence: CASSQLVYNSPLHF. The CDR3 DNA reads as TGTGCCAGCAGCCAATTGGTGTATAATTCACCCCTCCACTTT. The V call is TRBV3-1, the J call TRBJ1-6; D is unresolved. The CDR3 contains 14 residues. V was clipped by 2 bases and J by 4 bases, with 6 bases between them. Looked up from germline, CDR1 is LGHDT and CDR2 is YNNKEL (reference sequence).

This chain uses TRBV18 with TRBJ2-1; D perhaps matches TRBD1 (5 bases). The germline CDR1 and CDR2 sequences are KGHSH and LQKENI. V lost 1 base, J lost 0 bases, and 13 bases lay in between. The CDR3 contains 17 residues. The CDR3 DNA reads TGTGCCAGCTCACCACGGGGCCCCCAGGGCTCCTACAATGAGCAGTTCTTC. Encoded protein: CASSPRGPQGSYNEQFF.

The chain recombines TRBV27 with TRBJ1-2, with 8 nucleotides matching TRBD1. This CDR3 spans 16 amino acids. Germline CDR1 MNHEY, CDR2 SMNVEV (reference sequence). V shed 0 bases and J 5 bases; nucleotides not matched to a gene: 8. The CDR3, as DNA: TGTGCCAGCAGTTTATCGCAGGGGGCGACGGGATATGGCTACACCTTC. It codes for CASSLSQGATGYGYTF.

The table lists this clonotype with a few counts. The chain combines TRBV5-1 with TRBJ2-7; D is ambiguous. CDR1 and CDR2 from the germline V gene are SGHRS and YFSETQ. Trimming stripped 0 bases from V and 0 bases from J, with 7 bases between. CDR3 length: 14 amino acids. CDR3 in DNA: TGCGCCAGCAGCTTGGACGTCGGCTCCTACGAGCAGTACTTC. Translated: CASSLDVGSYEQYF.